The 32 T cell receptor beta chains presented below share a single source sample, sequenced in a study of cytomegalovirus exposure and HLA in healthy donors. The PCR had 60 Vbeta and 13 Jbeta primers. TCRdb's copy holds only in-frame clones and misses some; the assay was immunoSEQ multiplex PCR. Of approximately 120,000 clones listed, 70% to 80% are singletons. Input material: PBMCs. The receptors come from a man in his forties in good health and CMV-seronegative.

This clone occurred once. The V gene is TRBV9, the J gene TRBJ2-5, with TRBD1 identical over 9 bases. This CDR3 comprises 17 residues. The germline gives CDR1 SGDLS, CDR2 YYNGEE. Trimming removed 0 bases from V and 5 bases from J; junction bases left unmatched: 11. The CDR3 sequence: CASSVEGHRGRWETQYF. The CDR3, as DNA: TGTGCCAGCAGCGTAGAAGGCCACAGGGGGCGGTGGGAGACCCAGTACTTC.

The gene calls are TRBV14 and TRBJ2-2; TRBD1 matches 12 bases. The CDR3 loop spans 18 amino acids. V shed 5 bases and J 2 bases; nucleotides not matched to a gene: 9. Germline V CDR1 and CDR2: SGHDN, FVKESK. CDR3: CASSSFPGTGGNTGELFF. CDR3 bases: TGTGCCAGCAGCTCGTTTCCGGGGACAGGGGGCAACACCGGGGAGCTGTTTTTT.

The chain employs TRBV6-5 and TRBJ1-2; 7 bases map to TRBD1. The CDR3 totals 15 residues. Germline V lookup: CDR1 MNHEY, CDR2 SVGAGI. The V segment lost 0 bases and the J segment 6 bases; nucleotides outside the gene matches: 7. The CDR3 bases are TGTGCCAGCAGTTACTCAGGGTCCCAGGGGGATGGCTACACCTTC. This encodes CASSYSGSQGDGYTF.

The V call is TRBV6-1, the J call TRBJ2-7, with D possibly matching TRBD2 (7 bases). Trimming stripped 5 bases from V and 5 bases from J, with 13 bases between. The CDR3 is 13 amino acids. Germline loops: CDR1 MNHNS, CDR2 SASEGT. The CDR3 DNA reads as TGTGCCAGCAGTTCCCAGGGGAGGGACGAGCAGTACTTC. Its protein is CASSSQGRDEQYF.

This chain's CDR3 is CASSPPGALRDEKLFF. The DNA of the CDR3 is TGTGCCAGCTCACCACCGGGCGCTCTCCGTGACGAAAAACTGTTTTTT. The J gene is TRBJ1-4, the V gene TRBV18; no reliable D call. Per the germline V gene, CDR1 is KGHSH and CDR2 is LQKENI. V gave up 0 bases and J gave up 8 bases, with 16 bases separating them. The CDR3 length is 16 residues.

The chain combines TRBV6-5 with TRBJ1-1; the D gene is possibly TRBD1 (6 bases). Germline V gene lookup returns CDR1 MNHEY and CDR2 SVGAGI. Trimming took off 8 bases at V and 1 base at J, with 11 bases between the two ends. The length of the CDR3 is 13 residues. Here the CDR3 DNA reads TGTGCCAGCCTCAGGGGTAAGAACACTGAAGCTTTCTTT. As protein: CASLRGKNTEAFF.

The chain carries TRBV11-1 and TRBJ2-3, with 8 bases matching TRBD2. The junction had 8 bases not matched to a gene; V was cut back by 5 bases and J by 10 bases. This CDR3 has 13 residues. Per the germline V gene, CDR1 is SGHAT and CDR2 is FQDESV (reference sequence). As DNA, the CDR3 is TGTGCCAGCAGCACCGTTAGCGGGGAGGCGCAGTATTTT. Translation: CASSTVSGEAQYF.

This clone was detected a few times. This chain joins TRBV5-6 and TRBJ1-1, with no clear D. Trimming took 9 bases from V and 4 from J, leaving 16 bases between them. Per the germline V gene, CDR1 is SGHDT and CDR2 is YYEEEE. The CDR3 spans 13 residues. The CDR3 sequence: CATLTRRGTEAFF. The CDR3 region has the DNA TGTGCCACCCTCACACGAAGAGGCACTGAAGCTTTCTTT.

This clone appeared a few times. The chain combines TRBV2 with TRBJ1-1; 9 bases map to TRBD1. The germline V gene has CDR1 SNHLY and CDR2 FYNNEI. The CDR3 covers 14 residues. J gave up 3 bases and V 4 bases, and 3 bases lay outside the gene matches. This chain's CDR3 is CASSVYRGHTEAFF. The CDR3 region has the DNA TGTGCCAGCAGTGTATACAGGGGGCACACTGAAGCTTTCTTT.

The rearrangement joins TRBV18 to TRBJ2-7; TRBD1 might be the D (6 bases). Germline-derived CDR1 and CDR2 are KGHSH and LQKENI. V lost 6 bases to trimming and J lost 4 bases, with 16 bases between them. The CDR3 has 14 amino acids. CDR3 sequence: CASSSLQGPYEQYF. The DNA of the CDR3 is TGTGCCAGCTCGTCCCTGCAGGGGCCGTACGAGCAGTACTTC. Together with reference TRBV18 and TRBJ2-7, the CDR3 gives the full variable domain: NAGVMQNPRHLVRRRGQEARLRCSPMKGHSHVYWYRQLPEEGLKFMVYLQKENIIDESGMPKERFSAEFPKEGPSILRIQQVVRGDSAAYFCASSSLQGPYEQYFGPGTRLTVT.

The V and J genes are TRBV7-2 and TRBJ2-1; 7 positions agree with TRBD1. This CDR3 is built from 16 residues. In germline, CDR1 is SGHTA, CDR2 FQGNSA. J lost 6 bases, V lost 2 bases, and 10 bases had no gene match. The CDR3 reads CASSLLRDSLGNEQFF. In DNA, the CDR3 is TGTGCCAGCAGCTTACTGAGGGACAGCCTGGGCAATGAGCAGTTCTTC.

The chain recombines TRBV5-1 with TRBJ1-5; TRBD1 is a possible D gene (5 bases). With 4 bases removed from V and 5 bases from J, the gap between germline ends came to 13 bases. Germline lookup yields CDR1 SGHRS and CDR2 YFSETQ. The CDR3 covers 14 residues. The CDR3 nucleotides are TGCGCCAGCAGCCGCGGGACGGAAGATCAGCCCCAGCATTTT. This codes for CASSRGTEDQPQHF. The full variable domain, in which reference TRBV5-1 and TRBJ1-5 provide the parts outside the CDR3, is KAGVTQTPRYLIKTRGQQVTLSCSPISGHRSVSWYQQTPGQGLQFLFEYFSETQRNKGNFPGRFSGRQFSNSRSEMNVSTLELGDSALYLCASSRGTEDQPQHFGDGTRLSIL.

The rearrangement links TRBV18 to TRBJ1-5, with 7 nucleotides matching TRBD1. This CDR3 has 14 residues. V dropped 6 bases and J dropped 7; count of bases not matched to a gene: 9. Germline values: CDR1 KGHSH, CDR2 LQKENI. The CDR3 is CASSLGQERQPQHF. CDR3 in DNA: TGTGCCAGCTCCCTCGGACAGGAGCGCCAGCCCCAGCATTTT.

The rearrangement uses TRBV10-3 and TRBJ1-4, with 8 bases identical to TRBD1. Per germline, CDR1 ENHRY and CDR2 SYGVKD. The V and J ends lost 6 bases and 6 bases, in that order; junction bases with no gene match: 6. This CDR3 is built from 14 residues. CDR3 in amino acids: CAIRQTGDHEKLFF. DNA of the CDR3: TGTGCCATCAGACAGACAGGGGACCATGAAAAACTGTTTTTT.

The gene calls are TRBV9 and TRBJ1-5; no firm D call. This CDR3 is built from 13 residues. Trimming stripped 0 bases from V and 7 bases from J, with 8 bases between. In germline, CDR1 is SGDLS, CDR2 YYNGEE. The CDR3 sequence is CASSVGGRQPQHF. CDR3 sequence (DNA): TGTGCCAGCAGCGTAGGAGGTCGGCAGCCCCAGCATTTT.

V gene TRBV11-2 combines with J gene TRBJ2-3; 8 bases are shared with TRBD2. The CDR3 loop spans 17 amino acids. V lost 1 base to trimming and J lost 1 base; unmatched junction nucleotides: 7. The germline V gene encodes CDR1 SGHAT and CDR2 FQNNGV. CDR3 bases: TGTGCCAGCAGCTTAGGTGGGGCGGGGGGCCGCACAGATACGCAGTATTTT. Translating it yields CASSLGGAGGRTDTQYF.

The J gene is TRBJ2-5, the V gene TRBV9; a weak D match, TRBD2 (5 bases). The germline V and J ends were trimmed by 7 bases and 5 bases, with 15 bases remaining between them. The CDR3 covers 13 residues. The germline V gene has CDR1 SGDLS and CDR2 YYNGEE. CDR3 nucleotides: TGTGCCAGCGGACGTGGGGAGTTGGAGACCCAGTACTTC. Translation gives CASGRGELETQYF.

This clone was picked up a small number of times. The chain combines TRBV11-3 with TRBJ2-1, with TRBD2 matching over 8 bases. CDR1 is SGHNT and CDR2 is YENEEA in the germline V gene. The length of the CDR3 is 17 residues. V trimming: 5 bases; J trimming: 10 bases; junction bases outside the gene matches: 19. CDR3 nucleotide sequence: TGTGCCAGCAGCCCCCACTCGGCGGGGGGCCTCATGGCAGAGCAGTTCTTC. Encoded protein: CASSPHSAGGLMAEQFF.

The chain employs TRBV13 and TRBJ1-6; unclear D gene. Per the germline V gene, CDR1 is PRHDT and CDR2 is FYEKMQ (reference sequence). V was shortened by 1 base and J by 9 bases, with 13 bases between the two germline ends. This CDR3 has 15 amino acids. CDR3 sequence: CASSLALGVGSPLHF. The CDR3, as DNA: TGTGCCAGCAGCTTAGCACTGGGAGTTGGTTCACCCCTCCACTTT. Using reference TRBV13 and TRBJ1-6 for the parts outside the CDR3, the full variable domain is AAGVIQSPRHLIKEKRETATLKCYPIPRHDTVYWYQQGPGQDPQFLISFYEKMQSDKGSIPDRFSAQQFSDYHSELNMSSLELGDSALYFCASSLALGVGSPLHFGNGTRLTVT.

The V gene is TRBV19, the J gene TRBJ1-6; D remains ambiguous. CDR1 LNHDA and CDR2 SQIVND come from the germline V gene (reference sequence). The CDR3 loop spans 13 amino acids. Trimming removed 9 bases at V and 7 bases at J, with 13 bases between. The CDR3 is CASSGYLNSPLHF. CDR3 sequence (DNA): TGTGCCAGCTCCGGGTACCTAAATTCACCCCTCCACTTT.

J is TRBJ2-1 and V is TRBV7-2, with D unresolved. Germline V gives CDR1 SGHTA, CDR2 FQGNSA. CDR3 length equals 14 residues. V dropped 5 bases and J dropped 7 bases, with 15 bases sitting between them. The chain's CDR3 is CASSREAAQNEQFF. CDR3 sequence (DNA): TGTGCCAGCAGCCGCGAGGCAGCCCAGAATGAGCAGTTCTTC.

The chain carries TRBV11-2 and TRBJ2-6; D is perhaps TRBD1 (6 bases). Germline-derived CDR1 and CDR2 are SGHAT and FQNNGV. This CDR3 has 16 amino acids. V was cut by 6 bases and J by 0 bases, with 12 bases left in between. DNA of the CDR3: TGTGCCAGCAGTTCTATGGACAGCTCTGGGGCCAACGTCCTGACTTTC. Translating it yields CASSSMDSSGANVLTF.

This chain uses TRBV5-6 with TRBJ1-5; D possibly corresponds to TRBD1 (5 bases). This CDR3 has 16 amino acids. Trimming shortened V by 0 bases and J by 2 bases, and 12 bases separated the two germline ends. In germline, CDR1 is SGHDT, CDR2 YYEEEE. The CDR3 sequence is CASSLAGGSGNQPQHF. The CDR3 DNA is TGTGCCAGCAGCTTGGCGGGGGGATCGGGCAATCAGCCCCAGCATTTT. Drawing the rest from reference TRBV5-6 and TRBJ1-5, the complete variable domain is DAGVTQSPTHLIKTRGQQVTLRCSPKSGHDTVSWYQQALGQGPQFIFQYYEEEERQRGNFPDRFSGHQFPNYSSELNVNALLLGDSALYLCASSLAGGSGNQPQHFGDGTRLSIL.

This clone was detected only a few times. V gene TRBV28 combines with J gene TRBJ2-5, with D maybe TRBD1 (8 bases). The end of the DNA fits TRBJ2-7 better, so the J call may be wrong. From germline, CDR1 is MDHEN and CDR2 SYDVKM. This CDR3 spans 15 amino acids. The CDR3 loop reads CASTLQGGPLYEQYF. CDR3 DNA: TGTGCCAGCACCCTACAGGGGGGGCCCCTCTACGAGCAGTACTTC.

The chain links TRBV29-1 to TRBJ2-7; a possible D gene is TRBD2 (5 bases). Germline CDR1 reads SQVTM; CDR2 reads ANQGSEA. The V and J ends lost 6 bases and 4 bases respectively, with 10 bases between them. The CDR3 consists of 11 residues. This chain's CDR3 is CSVGLKYEQYF. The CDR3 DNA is TGCAGCGTCGGACTGAAATACGAGCAGTACTTC.

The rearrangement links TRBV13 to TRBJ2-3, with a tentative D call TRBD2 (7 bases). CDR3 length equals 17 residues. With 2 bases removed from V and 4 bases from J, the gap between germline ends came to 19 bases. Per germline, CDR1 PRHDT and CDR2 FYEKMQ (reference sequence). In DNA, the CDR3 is TGTGCCAGCAGCTTACGTTTTTTAACGGGGGGCTCAGATACGCAGTATTTT. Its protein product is CASSLRFLTGGSDTQYF.

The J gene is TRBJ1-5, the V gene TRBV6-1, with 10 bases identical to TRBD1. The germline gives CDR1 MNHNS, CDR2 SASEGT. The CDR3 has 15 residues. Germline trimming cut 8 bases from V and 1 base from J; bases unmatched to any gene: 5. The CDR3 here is CASHGQGVSNQPQHF. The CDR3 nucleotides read TGTGCCAGCCACGGACAGGGGGTCAGCAATCAGCCCCAGCATTTT.

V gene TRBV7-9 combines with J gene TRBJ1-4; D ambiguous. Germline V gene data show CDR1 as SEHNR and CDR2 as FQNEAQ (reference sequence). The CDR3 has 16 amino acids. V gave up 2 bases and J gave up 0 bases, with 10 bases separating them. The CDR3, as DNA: TGTGCCAGCAGCTTATCCCGACTTGCAACTAATGAAAAACTGTTTTTT. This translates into CASSLSRLATNEKLFF.

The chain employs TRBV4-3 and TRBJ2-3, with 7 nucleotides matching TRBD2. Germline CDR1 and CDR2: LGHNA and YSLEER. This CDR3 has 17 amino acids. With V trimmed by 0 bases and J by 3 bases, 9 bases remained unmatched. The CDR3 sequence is CASSQDLAAGSTDTQYF. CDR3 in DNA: TGCGCCAGCAGCCAAGATCTCGCAGCGGGGAGTACAGATACGCAGTATTTT.

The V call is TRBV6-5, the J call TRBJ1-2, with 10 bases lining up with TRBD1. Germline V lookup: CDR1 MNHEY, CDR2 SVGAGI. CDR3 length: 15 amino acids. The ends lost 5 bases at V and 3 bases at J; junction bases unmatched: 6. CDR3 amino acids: CASSIWTGGDYGYTF. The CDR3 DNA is TGTGCCAGCAGTATTTGGACAGGGGGAGACTATGGCTACACCTTC.

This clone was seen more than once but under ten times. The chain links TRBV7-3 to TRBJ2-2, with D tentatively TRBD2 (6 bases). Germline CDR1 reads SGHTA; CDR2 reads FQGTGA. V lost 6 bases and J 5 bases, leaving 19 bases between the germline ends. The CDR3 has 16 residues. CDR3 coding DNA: TGTGCCAGCAGTATAGGGACTGGTGATGATACCGGGGAGCTGTTTTTT. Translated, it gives CASSIGTGDDTGELFF.

The CDR3 DNA sequence: TGCAGCGTCCGGTGGCAGGGGCTTATGAACACTGAAGCTTTCTTT. Translated, it gives CSVRWQGLMNTEAFF. This chain joins TRBV29-1 and TRBJ1-1, with a weak D call TRBD1 (6 bases). Germline V CDR1 and CDR2: SQVTM, ANQGSEA. Trimming left V 6 bases short and J 0 bases short, with 17 bases between. The CDR3 has 15 amino acids.